The present T cell receptor (beta chain) was sequenced within a study of blood T cells in healthy people across ages. Germline assignment: CDR1 SQVTM and CDR2 ANQGSEA. This CDR3 spans 13 amino acids. V lost 2 bases and J lost 7, with 12 bases in between. The use of a sample-barcoded 5' primer and a J-beta primer mix characterized a second PCR of about 7 to 12 cycles. Each single sample gave us at least 2.5 million CDR3-containing paired-end reads. Each CDR3 protein gets one entry after TCRdb re-called the 5' RACE reads with MiXCR. Of 780,000 or so distinct CDR3 sequences detected, roughly 50% appear once; the ten largest clones hold around 25%.

V and J are TRBV29-1 and TRBJ1-5; maybe TRBD1 (6 bases). The TCR comes from a man aged 35-49 years in good health. The material sequenced was blood. CDR3 DNA sequence: TGCAGCGTTGAAATAGGTACAGGGCAGCCCCAGCATTTT. Translated, it gives CSVEIGTGQPQHF. The variable domain in full, with the rest retrieved from reference TRBV29-1 and TRBJ1-5, is SAVISQKPSRDICQRGTSLTIQCQVDSQVTMMFWYRQQPGQSLTLIATANQGSEATYESGFVIDKFPISRPNLTFSTLTVSNMSPEDSSIYLCSVEIGTGQPQHFGDGTRLSIL.